This T cell receptor (beta chain) was sequenced during a study of cytomegalovirus exposure and HLA in healthy donors. The PCR ran on 60 Vbeta and 13 Jbeta primers. Libraries were prepared by immunoSEQ multiplex PCR; TCRdb keeps only in-frame clonotypes and omits some of them. Of about 120,000 clones in the sample, 80% were seen once. Overall study findings and caveats: Presence/absence analyses assumed roughly uniform sequencing depth across donors, which may not hold.

Concerning this clone itself: What it binds is unknown.

Germline V gene sequence: CDR1 MNHNS, CDR2 SASEGT. The CDR3 spans 14 residues. Trimming removed 7 bases from V and 7 bases from J; junction bases left unmatched: 8. Sequenced: PBMCs. The origin of this receptor is a female donor in good health and CMV-seropositive. The chain couples TRBV6-1 to TRBJ1-5; 9 bases match TRBD1. The DNA for the CDR3 is TGTGCCAGCACCCCGGACAGGGGTGGCCAGCCCCAGCATTTT. It translates to CASTPDRGGQPQHF.